One TCR beta chain is described in this entry. The antigen is not known. The junction differs from germline at one of its ends, possibly a read error. TCRdb recomputed calls from the 5' RACE reads with MiXCR, one row per CDR3 protein. The sample includes some 1,700,000 distinct CDR3 sequences, under 35% of them seen just once. The germline gives CDR1 ENHRY, CDR2 SYGVKD. The CDR3 length is 16 residues. This specimen belongs to a study of identical twins. Notes on the study in general: Cross-sectional statistics underpinned the conclusions; the same donors were not followed.

The TCR comes from a newborn girl in good health. The genes are TRBV10-3 and TRBJ2-1, with 8 bases fitting TRBD1. Sequencing was performed on cord blood. The CDR3 nucleotides read TGTGCCATCAGTAAGTCCGGCAGGGGGCTCAACAATGAGCAGTTCTTC. It encodes CAISKSGRGLNNEQFF.